Given below is one T cell receptor (beta chain) in context. Its specificity is unknown. The data belong to a study of T cell responses to AZD1222 COVID-19 vaccine. Germline CDR1 MNHEY, CDR2 SVGAGI. CDR3 length equals 10 residues. The V gene lost 6 bases and the J gene lost 11 bases, with 10 bases spanning the gap. General study results and limits: Nearly half of the spike-specific TCRs reportedly recognize variant regions that carry no mutations. Researchers took repertoire samples only after the peak T cell response had come. Possibly, clonal diversity was underestimated; donors were largely white British and included more females.

Assay: immunoSEQ multiplex PCR; the TCRdb copy retains only in-frame clones and omits some. The sample consists of over 110,000 clones, around 94% of them appearing once. The sequencing used peripheral blood, collected after recovery from COVID-19. This clonotype was obtained from an adult who had recovered from COVID-19. The chain uses TRBV6-5 and TRBJ1-1, with a possible D match to TRBD1 (5 bases). CDR3: CASSLREAFF. In nucleotides, the CDR3 is TGTGCCAGCAGCCTCAGGGAGGCTTTCTTT.